This T cell receptor (beta chain) emerged from a study of identical twins. Study-level points and caveats: Interpretation of the results relied on cross-sectional statistical analysis and not on following the same donors.

One entry per CDR3 protein results from TCRdb running MiXCR on the 5' RACE reads. The sample lists approximately 490,000 distinct CDR3 sequences; under 25% were seen once. V dropped 1 base and J dropped 9; count of bases not matched to a gene: 5. CDR1 DFQATT and CDR2 SNEGSKA come from the germline V gene (reference sequence). The CDR3 has 13 amino acids. Of note for this clonotype: As yet, its antigen is unknown.

These data were likewise used in another study, on yellow fever vaccine responses in identical twins.

Specimen: CD4+ T cells sorted from blood. This receptor was taken from a woman under 30 in good health. The J gene is TRBJ2-1, the V gene TRBV20-1; 8 bases map to TRBD1. The CDR3 region is CSARGDRGGEQFF. In nucleotides, the CDR3 is TGCAGTGCTAGAGGAGACAGGGGCGGTGAGCAGTTCTTC.